This TCR beta chain was obtained from a study of T-cell memory formation after mild COVID-19. The CDR3 sequence is 15 residues long. The V and J ends lost 6 bases and 2 bases respectively, with 15 bases between them. TCRdb independently ran MiXCR on the 5' RACE reads; one entry per CDR3 protein. The sample holds 200,000 to 250,000 distinct CDR3 sequences, roughly a tenth seen once. This clonotype was counted at least ten times. Its antigen remains unknown. General study points: Prior to infection, memory already included some responding clones, suggesting cross-reactive memory joined.

The clonotype comes from a man between 18 and 29 years old who had mild COVID-19 (a few samples of this study predate the infection). Cell type and time point are not known. Sequenced: PBMCs or a T cell subset sorted from them (not recorded which). The V and J genes are TRBV12-3 or TRBV12-4 and TRBJ2-3, with D possibly matching TRBD1 (5 bases). Here the CDR3 DNA reads TGTGCCAGCAGCCTATGGGGCCAGTCCACAGATACGCAGTATTTT. This sequence encodes CASSLWGQSTDTQYF.